This section outlines one T cell receptor beta chain sequence together with its context. V lost 2 bases, J lost 2 bases, and 11 bases stayed unmatched. The CDR3 spans 18 residues. CDR1 and CDR2 from the germline V gene are SGHTA and FQGTGA. The authors ran the assay at deep level. Original data processing: ImmunoSEQ gave junction-only sequences without quality scores, so filtering differed. Sequenced by immunoSEQ multiplex PCR; TCRdb stores in-frame clones only, minus some. V, J and clone size derive from that table, while D and trimming were established from the DNA sequence. This sample carries around 510,000 clones, around three quarters of them seen once, and the ten largest clones take around 12%. All donors were healthy HIV-negative adults lacking recent acute infections or vaccinations. Genomic DNA for unsorted samples was obtained from 80 million to 100 million PBMCs. The sample comes from a study of shared clonotypes between healthy human individuals.

This receptor was obtained from a middle-aged woman in good health. Some clones in this sample may be carry-over from other donors' samples. Sequencing input: PBMCs. V gene TRBV7-3 combines with J gene TRBJ2-3; TRBD2 matches at 9 bases. The CDR3 DNA reads as TGTGCCAGCAGCTTAGGAAGGTGGCTAGCGGGATACACAGATACGCAGTATTTT. This codes for CASSLGRWLAGYTDTQYF.